These 5 T cell receptor beta chains originate from one sample sequenced in a study of shared clonotypes between healthy human individuals. TCRdb keeps only in-frame clones here, not all; method: immunoSEQ multiplex PCR. Of 980,000 or so clones listed, approximately 80% were seen once; the top ten hold around 1.5%. The specimen was memory CD4+ T cells sorted from blood. Regarding subset: CD45RA-negative fraction. Every receptor here comes from a young man in good health.

This chain connects TRBV7-2 to TRBJ2-7, with unresolved D. Germline values: CDR1 SGHTA, CDR2 FQGNSA. This CDR3 is built from 12 residues. V was shortened by 5 bases and J by 6 bases, with 11 bases between the two germline ends. In nucleotides, the CDR3 is TGTGCCAGCAGCCCCCCTTACGGCGAGCAGTACTTC. The encoded protein is CASSPPYGEQYF.

The V gene is TRBV6-1, the J gene TRBJ1-2; TRBD1 is a possible D gene (5 bases). This CDR3 has 15 amino acids. Trimming pared 4 bases from V and 1 base from J, leaving 13 bases between. Germline V gives CDR1 MNHNS, CDR2 SASEGT. CDR3 sequence: CASSGQGLYNYGYTF. CDR3 DNA: TGTGCCAGCAGTGGGCAGGGATTGTATAACTATGGCTACACCTTC.

For this clone: Given a much more abundant clone one base away, this may be a read error. Other DNA sequences from this sample encode an identical CDR3 as well. CDR3 nucleotides: TGCAGTGCTAGGTCCTACGAGCAGTACTTC. Residues: CSARSYEQYF. This chain connects TRBV20-1 to TRBJ2-7, with D hard to call. The CDR3 is 10 amino acids. CDR1 is DFQATT and CDR2 is SNEGSKA in the germline V gene (reference sequence). V lost 3 bases and J 1 base, leaving 1 base between the germline ends.

The V call is TRBV11-2, the J call TRBJ1-3, with 7 nucleotides matching TRBD1. This CDR3 has 15 amino acids. Losses at the gene ends were 5 bases for V and 0 bases for J; bases not matched to a gene: 4. Germline V gives CDR1 SGHAT, CDR2 FQNNGV. The CDR3: CASSRDSISGNTIYF. The CDR3 coding sequence is TGTGCCAGCAGCCGGGACAGTATCTCTGGAAACACCATATATTTT.

The V and J genes are TRBV7-2 and TRBJ2-1; D is perhaps TRBD1 (6 bases). The CDR3 has 12 amino acids. CDR1 is SGHTA and CDR2 is FQGNSA in the germline V gene. Trimming took 1 base from V and 15 from J, leaving 13 bases between them. The CDR3 loop is CASSLGTWGLFF. In nucleotides, the CDR3 is TGTGCCAGCAGCTTAGGAACTTGGGGGCTGTTCTTC.